This TCR beta chain stems from a study of early T cells in non-severe SARS-CoV-2 infection. The wider study: RNA in bulk from unsorted whole blood was sequenced, and chains were unpaired.

This clonotype was detected once. Trimming left V 7 bases short and J 3 bases short, with 12 bases between. CDR3 length: 13 amino acids. Germline-derived CDR1 and CDR2 are DFQATT and SNEGSKA (reference sequence). MiXCR was run by TCRdb on the 5' RACE reads, yielding one entry per CDR3 protein. The sample holds some 64,000 distinct CDR3 sequences, 18% seen once. The TCR was taken from an adult who was a healthcare worker with PCR-confirmed SARS-CoV-2 infection or an uninfected control (not recorded which). This chain connects TRBV20-1 to TRBJ1-4, with D possibly matching TRBD1 (6 bases). Material: whole blood, obtained at baseline. The CDR3 reads CSVAPGANEKLFF. The CDR3 DNA reads TGCAGTGTCGCCCCAGGGGCTAATGAAAAACTGTTTTTT.